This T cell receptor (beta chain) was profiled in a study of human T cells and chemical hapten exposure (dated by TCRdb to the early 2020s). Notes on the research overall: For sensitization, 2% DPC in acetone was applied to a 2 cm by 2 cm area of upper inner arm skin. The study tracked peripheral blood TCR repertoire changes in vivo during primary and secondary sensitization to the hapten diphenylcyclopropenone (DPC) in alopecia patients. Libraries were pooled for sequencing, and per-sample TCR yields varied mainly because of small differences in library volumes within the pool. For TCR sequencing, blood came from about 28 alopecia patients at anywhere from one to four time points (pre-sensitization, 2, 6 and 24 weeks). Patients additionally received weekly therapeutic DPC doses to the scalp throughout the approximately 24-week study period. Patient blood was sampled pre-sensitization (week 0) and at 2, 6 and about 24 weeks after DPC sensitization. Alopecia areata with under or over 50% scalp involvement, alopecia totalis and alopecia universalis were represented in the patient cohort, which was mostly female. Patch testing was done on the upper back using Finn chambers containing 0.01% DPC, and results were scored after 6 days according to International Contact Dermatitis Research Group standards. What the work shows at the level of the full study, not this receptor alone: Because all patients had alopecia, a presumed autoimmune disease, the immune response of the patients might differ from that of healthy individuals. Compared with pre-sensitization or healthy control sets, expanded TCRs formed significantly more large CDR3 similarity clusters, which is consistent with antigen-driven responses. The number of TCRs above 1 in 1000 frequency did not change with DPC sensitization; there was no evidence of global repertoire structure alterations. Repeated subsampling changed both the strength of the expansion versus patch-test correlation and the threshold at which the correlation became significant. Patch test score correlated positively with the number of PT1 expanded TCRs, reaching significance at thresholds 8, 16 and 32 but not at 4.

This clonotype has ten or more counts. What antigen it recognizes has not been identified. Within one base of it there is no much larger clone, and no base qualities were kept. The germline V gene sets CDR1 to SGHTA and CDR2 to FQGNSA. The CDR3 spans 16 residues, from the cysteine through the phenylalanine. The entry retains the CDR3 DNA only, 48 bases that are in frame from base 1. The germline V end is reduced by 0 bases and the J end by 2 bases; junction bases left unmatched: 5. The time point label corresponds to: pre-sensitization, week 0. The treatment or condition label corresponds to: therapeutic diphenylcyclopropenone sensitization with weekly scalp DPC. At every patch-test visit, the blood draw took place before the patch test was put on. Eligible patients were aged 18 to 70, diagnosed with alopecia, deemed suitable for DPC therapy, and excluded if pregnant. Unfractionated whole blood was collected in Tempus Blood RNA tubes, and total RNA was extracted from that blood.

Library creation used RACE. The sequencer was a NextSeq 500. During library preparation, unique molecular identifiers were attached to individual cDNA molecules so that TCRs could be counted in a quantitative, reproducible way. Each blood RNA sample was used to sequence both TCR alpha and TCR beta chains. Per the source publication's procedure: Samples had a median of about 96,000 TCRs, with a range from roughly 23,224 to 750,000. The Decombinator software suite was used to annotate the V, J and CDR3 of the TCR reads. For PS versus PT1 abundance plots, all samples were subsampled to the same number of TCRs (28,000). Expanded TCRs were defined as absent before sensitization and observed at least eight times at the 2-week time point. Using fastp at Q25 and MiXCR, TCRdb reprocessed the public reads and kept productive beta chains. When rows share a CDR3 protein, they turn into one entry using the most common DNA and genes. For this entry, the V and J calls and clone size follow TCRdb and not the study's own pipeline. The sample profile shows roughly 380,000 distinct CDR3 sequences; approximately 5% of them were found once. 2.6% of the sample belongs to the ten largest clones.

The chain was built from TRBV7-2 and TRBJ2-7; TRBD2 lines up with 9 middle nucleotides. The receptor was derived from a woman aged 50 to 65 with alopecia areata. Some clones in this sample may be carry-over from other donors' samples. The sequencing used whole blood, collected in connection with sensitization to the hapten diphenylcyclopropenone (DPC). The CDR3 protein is CASSLAPSGRPYEQYF. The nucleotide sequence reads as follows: TGTGCCAGCAGCTTAGCGCCCAGCGGGAGGCCCTACGAGCAGTACTTC.